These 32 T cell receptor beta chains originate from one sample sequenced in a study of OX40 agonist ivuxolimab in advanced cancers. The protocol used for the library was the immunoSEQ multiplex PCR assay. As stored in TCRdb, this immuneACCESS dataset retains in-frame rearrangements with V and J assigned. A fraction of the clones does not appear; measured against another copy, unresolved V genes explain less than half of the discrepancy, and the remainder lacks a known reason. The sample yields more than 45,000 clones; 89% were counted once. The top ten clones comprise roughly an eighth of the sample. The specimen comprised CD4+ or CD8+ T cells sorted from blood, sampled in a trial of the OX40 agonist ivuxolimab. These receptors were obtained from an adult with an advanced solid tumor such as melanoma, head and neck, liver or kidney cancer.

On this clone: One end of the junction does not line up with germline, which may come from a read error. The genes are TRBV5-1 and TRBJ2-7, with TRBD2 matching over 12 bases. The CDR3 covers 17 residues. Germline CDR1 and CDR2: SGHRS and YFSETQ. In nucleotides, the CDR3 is TGCGCCAGCAGCCTCGGACTAGCGGGATCCTCATCCTTCGAGCAGTACTTC. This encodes CASSLGLAGSSSFEQYF.

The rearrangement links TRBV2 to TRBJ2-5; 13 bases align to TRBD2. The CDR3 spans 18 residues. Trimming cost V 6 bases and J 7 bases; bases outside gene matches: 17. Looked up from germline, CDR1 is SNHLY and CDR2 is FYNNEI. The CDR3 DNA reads TGTGCCAGCAGAACCGGGACTAGCGGGGCGGGCCCCCAGGGGACCCAGTACTTC. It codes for CASRTGTSGAGPQGTQYF.

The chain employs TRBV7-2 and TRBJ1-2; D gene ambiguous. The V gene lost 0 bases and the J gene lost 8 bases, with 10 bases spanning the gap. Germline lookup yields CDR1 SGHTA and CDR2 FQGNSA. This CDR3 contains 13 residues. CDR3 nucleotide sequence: TGTGCCAGCAGCTTAGCGCCTCGACGAGGCTACACCTTC. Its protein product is CASSLAPRRGYTF.

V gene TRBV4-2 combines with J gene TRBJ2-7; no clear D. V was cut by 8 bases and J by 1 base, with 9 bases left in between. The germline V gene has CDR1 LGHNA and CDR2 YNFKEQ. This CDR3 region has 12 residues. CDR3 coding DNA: TGTGCCAGCCTAAGTGGATCCTACGAGCAGTACTTC. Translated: CASLSGSYEQYF.

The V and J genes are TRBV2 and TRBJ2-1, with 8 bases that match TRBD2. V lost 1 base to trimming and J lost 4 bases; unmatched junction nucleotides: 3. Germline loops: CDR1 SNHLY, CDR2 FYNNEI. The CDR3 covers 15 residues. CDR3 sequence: CASSEGLAIYNEQFF. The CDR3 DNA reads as TGTGCCAGCAGTGAAGGACTAGCGATTTACAATGAGCAGTTCTTC.

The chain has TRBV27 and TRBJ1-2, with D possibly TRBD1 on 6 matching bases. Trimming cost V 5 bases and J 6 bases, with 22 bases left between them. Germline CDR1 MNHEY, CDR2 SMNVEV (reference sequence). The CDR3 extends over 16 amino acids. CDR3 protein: CASSRGGGPGTNGYTF. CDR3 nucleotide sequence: TGTGCCAGCAGTCGCGGGGGGGGGCCCGGGACAAATGGCTACACCTTC.

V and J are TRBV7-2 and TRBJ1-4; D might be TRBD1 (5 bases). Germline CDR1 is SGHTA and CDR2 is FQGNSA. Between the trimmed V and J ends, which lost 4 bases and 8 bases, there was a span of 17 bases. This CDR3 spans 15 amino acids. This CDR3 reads CASSSTGGTGEKLFF. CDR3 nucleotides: TGTGCCAGCAGCTCAACGGGGGGAACGGGGGAAAAACTGTTTTTT.

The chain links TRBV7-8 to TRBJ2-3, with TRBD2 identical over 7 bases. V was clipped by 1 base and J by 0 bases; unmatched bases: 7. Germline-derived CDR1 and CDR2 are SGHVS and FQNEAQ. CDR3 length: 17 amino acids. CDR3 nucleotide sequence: TGTGCCAGCAGCTTAGGTCCCCTAGCGGCTAGCACAGATACGCAGTATTTT. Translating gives CASSLGPLAASTDTQYF. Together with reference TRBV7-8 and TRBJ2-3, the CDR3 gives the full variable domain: GAGVSQSPRYKVAKRGQDVALRCDPISGHVSLFWYQQALGQGPEFLTYFQNEAQLDKSGLPSDRFFAERPEGSVSTLKIQRTQQEDSAVYLCASSLGPLAASTDTQYFGPGTRLTVL.

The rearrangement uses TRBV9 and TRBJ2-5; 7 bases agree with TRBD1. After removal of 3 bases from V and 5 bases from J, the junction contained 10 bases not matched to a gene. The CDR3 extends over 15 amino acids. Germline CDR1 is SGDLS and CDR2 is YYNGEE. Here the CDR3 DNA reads TGTGCCAGCAGCGGGTCAGAGGGGGCAGGGGAGACCCAGTACTTC. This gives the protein CASSGSEGAGETQYF.

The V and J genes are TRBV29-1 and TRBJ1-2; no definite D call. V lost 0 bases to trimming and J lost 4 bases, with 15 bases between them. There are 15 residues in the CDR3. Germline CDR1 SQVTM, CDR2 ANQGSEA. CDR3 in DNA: TGCAGCGTTGAAGATCCAGCAGGAAGACTCTATGGCTACACCTTC. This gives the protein CSVEDPAGRLYGYTF. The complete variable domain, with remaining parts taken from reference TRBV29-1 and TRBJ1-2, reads SAVISQKPSRDICQRGTSLTIQCQVDSQVTMMFWYRQQPGQSLTLIATANQGSEATYESGFVIDKFPISRPNLTFSTLTVSNMSPEDSSIYLCSVEDPAGRLYGYTFGSGTRLTVV.

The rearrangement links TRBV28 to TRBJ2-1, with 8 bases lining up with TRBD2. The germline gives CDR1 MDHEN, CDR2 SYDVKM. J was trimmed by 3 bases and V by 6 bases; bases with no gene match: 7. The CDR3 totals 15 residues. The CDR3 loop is CASSYRAGGYNEQFF. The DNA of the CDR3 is TGTGCCAGCAGCTACAGGGCGGGAGGCTACAATGAGCAGTTCTTC.

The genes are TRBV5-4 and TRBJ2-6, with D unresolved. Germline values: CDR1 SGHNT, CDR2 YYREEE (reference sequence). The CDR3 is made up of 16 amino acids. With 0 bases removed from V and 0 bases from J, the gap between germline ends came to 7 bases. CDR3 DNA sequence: TGTGCCAGCAGCTTGGTGGAGAACTCTGGGGCCAACGTCCTGACTTTC. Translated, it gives CASSLVENSGANVLTF. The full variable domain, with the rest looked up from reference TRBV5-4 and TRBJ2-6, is ETGVTQSPTHLIKTRGQQVTLRCSSQSGHNTVSWYQQALGQGPQFIFQYYREEENGRGNFPPRFSGLQFPNYSSELNVNALELDDSALYLCASSLVENSGANVLTFGAGSRLTVL.

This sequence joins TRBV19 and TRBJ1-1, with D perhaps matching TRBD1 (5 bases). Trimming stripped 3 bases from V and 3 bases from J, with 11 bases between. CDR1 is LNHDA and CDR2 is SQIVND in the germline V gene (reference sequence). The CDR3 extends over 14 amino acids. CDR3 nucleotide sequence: TGTGCCAGTAGTATCGGGGGAGGGGACACTGAAGCTTTCTTT. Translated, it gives CASSIGGGDTEAFF.

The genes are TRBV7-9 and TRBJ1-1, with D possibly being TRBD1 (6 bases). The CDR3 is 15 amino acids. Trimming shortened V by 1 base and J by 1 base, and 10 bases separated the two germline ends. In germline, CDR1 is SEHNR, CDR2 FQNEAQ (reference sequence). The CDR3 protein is CASSLDVGQNTEAFF. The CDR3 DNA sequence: TGTGCCAGCAGCTTAGACGTGGGACAGAACACTGAAGCTTTCTTT.

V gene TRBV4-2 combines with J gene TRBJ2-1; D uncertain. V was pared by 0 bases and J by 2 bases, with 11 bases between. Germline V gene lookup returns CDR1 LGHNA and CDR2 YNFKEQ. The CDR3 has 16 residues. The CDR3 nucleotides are TGTGCCAGCAGCCAAGAAGGATCCCCCCCCTACAATGAGCAGTTCTTC. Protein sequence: CASSQEGSPPYNEQFF.

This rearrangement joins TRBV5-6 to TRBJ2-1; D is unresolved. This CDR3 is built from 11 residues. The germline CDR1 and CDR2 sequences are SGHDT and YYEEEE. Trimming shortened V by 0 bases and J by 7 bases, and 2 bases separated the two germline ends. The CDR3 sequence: CASSLGNEQFF. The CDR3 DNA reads TGTGCCAGCAGCTTGGGGAATGAGCAGTTCTTC.

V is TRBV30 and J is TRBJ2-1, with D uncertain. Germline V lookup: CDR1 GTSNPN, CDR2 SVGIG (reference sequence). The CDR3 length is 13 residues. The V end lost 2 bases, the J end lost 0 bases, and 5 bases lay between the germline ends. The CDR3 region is CAWSPDSYNEQFF. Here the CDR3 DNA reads TGTGCCTGGAGTCCTGACTCCTACAATGAGCAGTTCTTC.

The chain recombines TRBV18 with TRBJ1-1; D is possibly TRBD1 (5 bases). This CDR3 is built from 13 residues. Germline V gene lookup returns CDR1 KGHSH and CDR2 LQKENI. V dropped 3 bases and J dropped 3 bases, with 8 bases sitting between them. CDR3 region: CASSPKGYTEAFF. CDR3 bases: TGTGCCAGCTCACCCAAGGGGTACACTGAAGCTTTCTTT.

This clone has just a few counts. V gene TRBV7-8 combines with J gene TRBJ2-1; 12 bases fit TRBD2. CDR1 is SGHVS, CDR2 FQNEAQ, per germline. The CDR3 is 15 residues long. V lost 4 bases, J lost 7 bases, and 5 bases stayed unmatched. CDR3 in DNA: TGTGCCAGCAGCTCGACTAGCGGGAGATGGAATGAGCAGTTCTTC. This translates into CASSSTSGRWNEQFF. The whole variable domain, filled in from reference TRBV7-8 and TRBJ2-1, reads GAGVSQSPRYKVAKRGQDVALRCDPISGHVSLFWYQQALGQGPEFLTYFQNEAQLDKSGLPSDRFFAERPEGSVSTLKIQRTQQEDSAVYLCASSSTSGRWNEQFFGPGTRLTVL.

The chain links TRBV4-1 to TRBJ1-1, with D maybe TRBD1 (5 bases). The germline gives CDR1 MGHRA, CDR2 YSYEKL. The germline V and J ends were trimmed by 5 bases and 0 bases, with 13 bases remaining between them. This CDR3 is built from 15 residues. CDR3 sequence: CASSTRQGLNTEAFF. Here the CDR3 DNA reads TGCGCCAGCAGCACGCGGCAGGGACTGAACACTGAAGCTTTCTTT.

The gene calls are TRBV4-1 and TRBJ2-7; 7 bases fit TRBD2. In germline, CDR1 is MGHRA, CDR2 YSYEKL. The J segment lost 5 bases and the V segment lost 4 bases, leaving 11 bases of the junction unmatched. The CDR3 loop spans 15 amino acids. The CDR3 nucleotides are TGCGCCAGCAGCCCTACACCTGGGAGGGCGGACGAGCAGTACGTC. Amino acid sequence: CASSPTPGRADEQYV.

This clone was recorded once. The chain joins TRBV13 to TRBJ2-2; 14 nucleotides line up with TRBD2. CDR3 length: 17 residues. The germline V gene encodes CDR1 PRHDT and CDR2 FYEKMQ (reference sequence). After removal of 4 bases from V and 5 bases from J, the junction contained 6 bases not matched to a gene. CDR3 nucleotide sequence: TGTGCCAGCAGCTCCGGGACTAGCGGGGGAAAAACCGGGGAGCTGTTTTTT. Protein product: CASSSGTSGGKTGELFF. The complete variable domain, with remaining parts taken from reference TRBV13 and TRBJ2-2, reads AAGVIQSPRHLIKEKRETATLKCYPIPRHDTVYWYQQGPGQDPQFLISFYEKMQSDKGSIPDRFSAQQFSDYHSELNMSSLELGDSALYFCASSSGTSGGKTGELFFGEGSRLTVL.

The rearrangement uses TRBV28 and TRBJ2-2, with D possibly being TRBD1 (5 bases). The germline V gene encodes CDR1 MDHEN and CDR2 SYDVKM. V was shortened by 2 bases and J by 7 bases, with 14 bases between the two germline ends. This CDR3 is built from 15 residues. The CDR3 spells CASSLPSGADGELFF. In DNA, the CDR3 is TGTGCCAGCAGTTTACCAAGTGGGGCAGACGGGGAGCTGTTTTTT.

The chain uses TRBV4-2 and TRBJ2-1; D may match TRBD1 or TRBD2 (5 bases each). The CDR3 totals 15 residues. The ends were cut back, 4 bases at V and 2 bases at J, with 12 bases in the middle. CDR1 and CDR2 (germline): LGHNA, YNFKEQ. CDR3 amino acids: CASSPPEGTYNEQFF. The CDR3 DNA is TGTGCCAGCAGCCCCCCTGAGGGGACCTACAATGAGCAGTTCTTC.

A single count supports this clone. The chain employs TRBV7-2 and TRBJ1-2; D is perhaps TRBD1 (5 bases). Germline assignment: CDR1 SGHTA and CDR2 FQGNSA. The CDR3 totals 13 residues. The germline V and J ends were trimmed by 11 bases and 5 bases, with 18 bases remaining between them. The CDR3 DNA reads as TGTGCCTGTCACTCCGGGACGTTGTATGGCTACACCTTC. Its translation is CACHSGTLYGYTF. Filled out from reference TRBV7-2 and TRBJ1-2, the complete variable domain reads GAGVSQSPSNKVTEKGKDVELRCDPISGHTALYWYRQSLGQGLEFLIYFQGNSAPDKSGLPSDRFSAERTGGSVSTLTIQRTQQEDSAVYLCACHSGTLYGYTFGSGTRLTVV.

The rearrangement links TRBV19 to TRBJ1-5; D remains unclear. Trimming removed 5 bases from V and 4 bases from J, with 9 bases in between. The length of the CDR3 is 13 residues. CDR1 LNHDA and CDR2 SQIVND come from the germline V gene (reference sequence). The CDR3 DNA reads TGTGCCAGTAGTCGGGCCTTAAATCAGCCCCAGCATTTT. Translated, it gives CASSRALNQPQHF.

CDR3 region: CSVVGEDGYTF. DNA for the CDR3: TGCAGCGTTGTTGGGGAGGACGGCTACACCTTC. This sequence joins TRBV29-1 and TRBJ1-2, with D hard to call. The CDR3 consists of 11 residues. The ends were cut back, 4 bases at V and 8 bases at J, with 11 bases in the middle. Germline CDR1 SQVTM, CDR2 ANQGSEA. Supplemented by reference TRBV29-1 and TRBJ1-2, the full variable domain reads SAVISQKPSRDICQRGTSLTIQCQVDSQVTMMFWYRQQPGQSLTLIATANQGSEATYESGFVIDKFPISRPNLTFSTLTVSNMSPEDSSIYLCSVVGEDGYTFGSGTRLTVV.

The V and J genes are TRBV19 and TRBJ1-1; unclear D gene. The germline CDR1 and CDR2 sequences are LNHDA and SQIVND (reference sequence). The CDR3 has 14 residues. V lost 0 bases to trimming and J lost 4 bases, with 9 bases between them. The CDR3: CASSIDWVGTEAFF. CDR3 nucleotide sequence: TGTGCCAGTAGTATAGATTGGGTCGGCACTGAAGCTTTCTTT.

The DNA for the CDR3 is TGTGCCAGCGGGGAAGGACTAGCGACTAACAATGAGCAGTTCTTC. This translates into CASGEGLATNNEQFF. The chain employs TRBV28 and TRBJ2-1; 9 bases are shared with TRBD2. Germline loops: CDR1 MDHEN, CDR2 SYDVKM. V lost 8 bases to trimming and J lost 5 bases; unmatched junction nucleotides: 10. The CDR3 spans 15 residues.

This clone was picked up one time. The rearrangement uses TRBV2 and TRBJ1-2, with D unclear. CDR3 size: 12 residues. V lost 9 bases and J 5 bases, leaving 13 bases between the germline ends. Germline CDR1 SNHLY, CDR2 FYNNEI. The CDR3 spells CARTDVGYGYTF. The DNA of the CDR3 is TGTGCCAGGACTGATGTAGGGTATGGCTACACCTTC.

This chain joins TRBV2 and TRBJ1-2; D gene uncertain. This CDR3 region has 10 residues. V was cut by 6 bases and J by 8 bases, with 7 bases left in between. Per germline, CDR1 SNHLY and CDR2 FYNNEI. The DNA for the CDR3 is TGTGCCAGCAGGTCGCTAGGCTACACCTTC. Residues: CASRSLGYTF.

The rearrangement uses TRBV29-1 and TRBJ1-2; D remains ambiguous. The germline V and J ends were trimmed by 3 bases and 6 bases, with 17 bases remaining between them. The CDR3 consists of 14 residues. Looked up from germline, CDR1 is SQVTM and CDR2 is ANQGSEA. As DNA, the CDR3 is TGCAGCGTTGATGCCGGCCTCGTTCCCGATGGCTACACCTTC. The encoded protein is CSVDAGLVPDGYTF.